This record concerns one T cell receptor (beta chain) sequence. TCRdb reprocessed the 5' RACE reads with MiXCR, giving one entry per CDR3 protein. The top ten clones hold 3.9% of a sample with 8,000 to 10,000 distinct CDR3 sequences, 20% to 25% of them seen once. Germline V lookup: CDR1 SGHRS, CDR2 YFSETQ. Between the trimmed V and J ends, which lost 0 bases and 2 bases, there was a span of 15 bases. The CDR3 consists of 16 residues. Noted time point: blood at routine non-recurrence follow-up after resection. These data come from a study of spatial heterogeneity in lung cancer. The clonotype originates from a female donor with early-stage non-small cell lung cancer. The chain links TRBV5-1 to TRBJ2-7; D is unresolved. This sample comprised PBMCs, obtained at follow-up. The CDR3 loop is CASSLAWGAEPYEQYF. For the CDR3, the DNA is TGCGCCAGCAGCTTGGCTTGGGGTGCTGAGCCCTACGAGCAGTACTTC.